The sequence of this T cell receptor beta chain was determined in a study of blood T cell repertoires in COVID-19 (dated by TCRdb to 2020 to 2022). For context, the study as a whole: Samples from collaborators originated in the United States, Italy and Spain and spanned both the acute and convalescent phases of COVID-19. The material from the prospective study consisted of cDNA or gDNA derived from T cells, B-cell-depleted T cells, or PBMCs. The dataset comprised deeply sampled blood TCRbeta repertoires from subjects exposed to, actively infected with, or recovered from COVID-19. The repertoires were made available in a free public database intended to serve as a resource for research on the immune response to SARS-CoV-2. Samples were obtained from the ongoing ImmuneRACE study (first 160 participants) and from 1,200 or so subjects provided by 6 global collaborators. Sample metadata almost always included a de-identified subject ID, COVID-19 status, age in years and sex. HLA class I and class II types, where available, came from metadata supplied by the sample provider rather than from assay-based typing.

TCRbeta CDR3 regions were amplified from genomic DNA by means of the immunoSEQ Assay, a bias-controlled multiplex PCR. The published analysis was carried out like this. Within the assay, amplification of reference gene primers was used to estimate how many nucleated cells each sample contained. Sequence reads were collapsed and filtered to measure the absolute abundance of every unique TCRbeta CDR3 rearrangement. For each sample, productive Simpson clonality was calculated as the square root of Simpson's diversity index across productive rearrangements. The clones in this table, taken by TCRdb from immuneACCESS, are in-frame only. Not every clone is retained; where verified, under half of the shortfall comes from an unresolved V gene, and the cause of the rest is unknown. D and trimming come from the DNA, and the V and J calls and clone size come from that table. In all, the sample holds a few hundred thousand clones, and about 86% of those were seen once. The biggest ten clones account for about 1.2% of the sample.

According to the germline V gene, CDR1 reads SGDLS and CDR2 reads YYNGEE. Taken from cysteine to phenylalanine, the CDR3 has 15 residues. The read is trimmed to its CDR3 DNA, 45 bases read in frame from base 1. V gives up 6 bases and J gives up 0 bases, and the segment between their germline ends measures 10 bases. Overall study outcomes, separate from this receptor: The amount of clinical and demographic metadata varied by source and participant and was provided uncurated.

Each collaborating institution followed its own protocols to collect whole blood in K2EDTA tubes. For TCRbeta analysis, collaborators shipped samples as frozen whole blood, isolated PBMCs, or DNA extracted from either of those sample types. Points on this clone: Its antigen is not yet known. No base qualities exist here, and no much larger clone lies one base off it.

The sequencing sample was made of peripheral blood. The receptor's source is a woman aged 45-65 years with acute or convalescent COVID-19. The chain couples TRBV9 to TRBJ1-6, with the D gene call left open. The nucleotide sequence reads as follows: TGTGCCAGCAATTTTGGGCCCTCCTATAATTCACCCCTCCACTTT. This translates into CASNFGPSYNSPLHF. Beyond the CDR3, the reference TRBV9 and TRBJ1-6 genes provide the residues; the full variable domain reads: DSGVTQTPKHLITATGQRVTLRCSPRSGDLSVYWYQQSLDQGLQFLIQYYNGEERAKGNILERFSAQQFPDLHSELNLSSLELGDSALYFCASNFGPSYNSPLHFGNGTRLTVT.